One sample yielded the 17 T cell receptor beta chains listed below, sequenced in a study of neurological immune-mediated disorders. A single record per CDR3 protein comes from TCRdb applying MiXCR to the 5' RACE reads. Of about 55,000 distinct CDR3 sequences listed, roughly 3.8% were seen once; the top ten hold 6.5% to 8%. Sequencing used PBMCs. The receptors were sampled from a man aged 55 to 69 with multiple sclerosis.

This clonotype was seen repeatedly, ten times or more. CDR3 in amino acids: CASSRGGTGELFF. The CDR3 DNA is TGTGCCAGCTCACGGGGAGGCACCGGGGAGCTGTTTTTT. The genes are TRBV18 and TRBJ2-2, with D tentatively TRBD2 (6 bases). Germline V gene data show CDR1 as KGHSH and CDR2 as LQKENI. The V and J ends lost 4 bases and 4 bases respectively, with 7 bases between them. The CDR3 spans 13 residues.

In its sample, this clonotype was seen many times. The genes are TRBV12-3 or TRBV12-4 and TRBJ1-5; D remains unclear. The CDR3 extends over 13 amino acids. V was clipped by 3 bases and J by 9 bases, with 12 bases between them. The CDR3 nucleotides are TGTGCCAGCAGTTTGGACCTCCAATCGCCCCAGCATTTT. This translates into CASSLDLQSPQHF.

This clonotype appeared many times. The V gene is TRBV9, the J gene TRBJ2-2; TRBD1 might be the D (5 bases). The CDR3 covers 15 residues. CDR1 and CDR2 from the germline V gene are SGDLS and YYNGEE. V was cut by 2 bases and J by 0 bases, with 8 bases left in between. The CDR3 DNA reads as TGTGCCAGCAGCGTGTCAGGGTCGAACACCGGGGAGCTGTTTTTT. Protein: CASSVSGSNTGELFF.

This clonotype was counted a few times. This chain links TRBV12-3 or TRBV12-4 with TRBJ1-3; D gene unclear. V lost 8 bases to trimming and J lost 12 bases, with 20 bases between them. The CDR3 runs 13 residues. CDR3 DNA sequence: TGTGCCAGCGCCCGTGCGGCTGGAAAAAACATATATTTT. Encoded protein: CASARAAGKNIYF.

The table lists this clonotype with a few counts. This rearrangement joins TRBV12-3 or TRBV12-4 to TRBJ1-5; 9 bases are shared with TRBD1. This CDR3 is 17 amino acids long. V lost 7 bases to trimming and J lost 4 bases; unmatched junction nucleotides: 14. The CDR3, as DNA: TGTGCCAGCACCATTCAAGTCAGTGGGACAGGGAATCAGCCCCAGCATTTT. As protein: CASTIQVSGTGNQPQHF.

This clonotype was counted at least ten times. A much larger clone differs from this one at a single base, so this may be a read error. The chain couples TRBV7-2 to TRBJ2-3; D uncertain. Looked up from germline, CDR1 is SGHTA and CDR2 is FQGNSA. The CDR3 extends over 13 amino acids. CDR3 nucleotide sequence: TGTGTCAGCAGCTTAACTCCCACAGATACGCAGTATTTT. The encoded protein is CVSSLTPTDTQYF.

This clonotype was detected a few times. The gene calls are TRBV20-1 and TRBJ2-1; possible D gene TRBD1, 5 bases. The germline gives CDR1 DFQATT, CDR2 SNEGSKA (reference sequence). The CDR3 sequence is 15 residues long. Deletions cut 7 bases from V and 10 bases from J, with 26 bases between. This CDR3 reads CSVGYLSTGLGEQFF. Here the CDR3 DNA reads TGCAGTGTCGGGTACCTGAGTACAGGCCTGGGGGAGCAGTTCTTC.

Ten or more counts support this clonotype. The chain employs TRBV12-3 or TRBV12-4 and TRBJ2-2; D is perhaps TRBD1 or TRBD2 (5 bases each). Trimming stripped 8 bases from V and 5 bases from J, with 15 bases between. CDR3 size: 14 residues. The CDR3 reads CASGLGRGTGELFF. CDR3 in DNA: TGTGCCAGCGGCTTGGGACGGGGAACCGGGGAGCTGTTTTTT.

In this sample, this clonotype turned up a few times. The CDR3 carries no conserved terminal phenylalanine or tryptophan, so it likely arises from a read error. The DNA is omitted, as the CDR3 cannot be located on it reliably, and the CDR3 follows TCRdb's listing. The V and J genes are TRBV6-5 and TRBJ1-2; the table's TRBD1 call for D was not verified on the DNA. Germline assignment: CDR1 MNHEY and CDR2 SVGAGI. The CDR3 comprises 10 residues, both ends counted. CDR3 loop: CASSYPTDAR.

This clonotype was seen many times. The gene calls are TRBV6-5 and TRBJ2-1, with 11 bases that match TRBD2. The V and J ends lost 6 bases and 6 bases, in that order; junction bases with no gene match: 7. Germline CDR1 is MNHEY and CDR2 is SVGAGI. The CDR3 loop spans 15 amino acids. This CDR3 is CASSQLAGGLNEQFF. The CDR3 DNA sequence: TGTGCCAGCAGCCAGTTAGCGGGGGGGCTCAATGAGCAGTTCTTC.

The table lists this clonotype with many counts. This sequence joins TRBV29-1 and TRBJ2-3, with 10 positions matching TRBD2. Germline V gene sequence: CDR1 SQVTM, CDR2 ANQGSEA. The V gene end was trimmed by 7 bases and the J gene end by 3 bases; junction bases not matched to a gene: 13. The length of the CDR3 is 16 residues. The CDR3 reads CSAGWGSGRATDTQYF. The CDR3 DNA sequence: TGCAGCGCGGGCTGGGGGAGCGGGAGGGCGACAGATACGCAGTATTTT.

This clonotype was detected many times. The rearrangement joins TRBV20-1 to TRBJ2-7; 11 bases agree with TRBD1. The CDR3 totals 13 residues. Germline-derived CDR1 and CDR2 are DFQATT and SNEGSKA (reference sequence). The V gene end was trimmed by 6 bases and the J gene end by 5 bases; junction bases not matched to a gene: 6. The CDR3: CSAFPGQGDEQYF. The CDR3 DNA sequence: TGCAGTGCGTTTCCGGGACAGGGGGACGAGCAGTACTTC.

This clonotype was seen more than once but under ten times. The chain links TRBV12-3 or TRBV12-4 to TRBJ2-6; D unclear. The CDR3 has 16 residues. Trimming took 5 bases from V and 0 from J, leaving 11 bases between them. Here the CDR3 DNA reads TGTGCCAGCAGTCAAGACGGCTTCTCTGGGGCCAACGTCCTGACTTTC. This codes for CASSQDGFSGANVLTF.

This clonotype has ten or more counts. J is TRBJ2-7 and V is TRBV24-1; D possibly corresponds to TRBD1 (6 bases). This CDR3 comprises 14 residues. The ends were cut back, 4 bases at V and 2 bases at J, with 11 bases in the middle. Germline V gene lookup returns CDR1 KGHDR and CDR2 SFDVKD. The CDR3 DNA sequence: TGTGCCACCAGTGAATCGGACAGCACCTACGAGCAGTACTTC. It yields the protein CATSESDSTYEQYF.

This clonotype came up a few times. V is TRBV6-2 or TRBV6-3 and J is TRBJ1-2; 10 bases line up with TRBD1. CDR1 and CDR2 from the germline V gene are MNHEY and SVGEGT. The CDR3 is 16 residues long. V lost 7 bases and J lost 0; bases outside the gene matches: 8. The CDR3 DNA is TGTGCCAGCACCTCGGACAGGGGGGGTGCTAACTATGGCTACACCTTC. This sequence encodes CASTSDRGGANYGYTF.

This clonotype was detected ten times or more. The CDR3 DNA reads as TGCAGTGCGATCGATCCCCTACAAAATTCAGCGGGAGCCTACTACGAGCAGTACTTC. Its translation: CSAIDPLQNSAGAYYEQYF. The chain combines TRBV20-1 with TRBJ2-7, with 8 positions matching TRBD2. Trimming took 6 bases from V and 3 from J; bases not matched to a gene: 25. The CDR3 length is 19 residues. Germline V lookup: CDR1 DFQATT, CDR2 SNEGSKA (reference sequence).

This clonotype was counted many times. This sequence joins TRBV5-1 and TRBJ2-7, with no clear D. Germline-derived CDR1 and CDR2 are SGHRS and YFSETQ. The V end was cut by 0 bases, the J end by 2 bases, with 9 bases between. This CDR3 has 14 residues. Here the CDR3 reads CASSLDGPPYEQYF. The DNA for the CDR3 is TGCGCCAGCAGCTTGGACGGCCCTCCCTACGAGCAGTACTTC.